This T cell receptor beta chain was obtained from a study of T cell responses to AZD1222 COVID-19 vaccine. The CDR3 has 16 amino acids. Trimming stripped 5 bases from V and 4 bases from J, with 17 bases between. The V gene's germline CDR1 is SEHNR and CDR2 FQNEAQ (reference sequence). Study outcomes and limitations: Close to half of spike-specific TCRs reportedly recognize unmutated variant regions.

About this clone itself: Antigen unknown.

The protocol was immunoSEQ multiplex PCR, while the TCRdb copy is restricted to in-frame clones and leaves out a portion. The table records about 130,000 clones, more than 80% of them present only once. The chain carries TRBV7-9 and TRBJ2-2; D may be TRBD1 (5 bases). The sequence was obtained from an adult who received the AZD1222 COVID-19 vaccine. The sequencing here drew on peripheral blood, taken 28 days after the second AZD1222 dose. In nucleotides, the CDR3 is TGTGCCAGCAGCCCCCTCCAAGGGGCCACCACCGGGGAGCTGTTTTTT. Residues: CASSPLQGATTGELFF.